The 29 T cell receptor beta chains reported below all come from one sample, sequenced in a study of T cells in Graves' hyperthyroidism and ophthalmopathy. Amplification targeted TCR beta CDR3 regions from RNA transcripts. During a first-round RT-PCR of the TCR CDR3, the HTBI primer set was used. From the multiplex PCR reads, TCRdb called clonotypes with MiXCR, one entry per CDR3 protein. The repertoire holds around 340,000 distinct CDR3 sequences, with around 23% as singletons. The sample comprised blood. All receptors come from a woman aged 45-60 years with Graves' hyperthyroidism.

In nucleotides, the CDR3 is TGTGCCAGCAGTGAAAACAGTGGCTACACCTTC. It specifies CASSENSGYTF. The chain is built from TRBV6-1 and TRBJ1-2, with D unclear. CDR3 length: 11 residues. The germline V gene has CDR1 MNHNS and CDR2 SASEGT. V was cut by 2 bases and J by 7 bases, with 5 bases left in between.

Many counts were recorded for this clonotype. CDR3 bases: TGTGCCCTAAATCGAGCGGGAGGTCGGACAGATACGCAGTATTTT. It translates to CALNRAGGRTDTQYF. V is TRBV12-3 or TRBV12-4 and J is TRBJ2-3; 9 nucleotides match TRBD2. The CDR3 covers 15 residues. V shed 11 bases, J shed 3 bases, and the junction held 12 bases outside the gene matches.

In this sample, this clonotype turned up many times. The CDR3 is CSAREGGDTQYF. In DNA, the CDR3 is TGCAGTGCTAGAGAGGGAGGGGATACGCAGTATTTT. The chain carries TRBV20-1 and TRBJ2-3, with 7 bases matching TRBD2. The V and J ends lost 0 bases and 6 bases, in that order; junction bases with no gene match: 0. This CDR3 has 12 residues. Germline V gene sequence: CDR1 DFQATT, CDR2 SNEGSKA (reference sequence).

This clonotype was detected only a few times. CDR3 in DNA: TGTGCCAGCAGTTCCCAGACAGGACTTAATTCACCCCTCCACTTT. Its translation is CASSSQTGLNSPLHF. The V call is TRBV6-2 or TRBV6-3, the J call TRBJ1-6; TRBD1 is a possible D gene (6 bases). This CDR3 comprises 15 residues. The ends were cut back, 4 bases at V and 6 bases at J, with 13 bases in the middle. Germline CDR1 is MNHEY and CDR2 is SVGEGT.

The CDR3 nucleotides read TGTGCCAGCAGTCCCGGACAGGGGACATCGGAGCAGTTCTTC. Residues: CASSPGQGTSEQFF. The rearrangement uses TRBV6-4 and TRBJ2-1; 9 nucleotides align to TRBD1. CDR1 and CDR2 from the germline V gene are MRHNA and SNTAGT. CDR3 length: 14 residues. V lost 5 bases, J lost 10 bases, and 9 bases stayed unmatched.

J is TRBJ1-4 and V is TRBV6-1; no reliable D call. V gave up 7 bases and J gave up 0 bases, with 9 bases separating them. The germline CDR1 and CDR2 sequences are MNHNS and SASEGT. This CDR3 has 14 residues. For the CDR3, the DNA is TGTGCCAGCACTACAGCGTCAACTAATGAAAAACTGTTTTTT. Translated, it gives CASTTASTNEKLFF.

V usage is TRBV28 and J usage is TRBJ2-7; 7 bases are shared with TRBD2. The CDR3 covers 19 residues. Per germline, CDR1 MDHEN and CDR2 SYDVKM. The V gene end was trimmed by 4 bases and the J gene end by 5 bases; junction bases not matched to a gene: 23. CDR3 DNA sequence: TGTGCCAGCAGTTCCCCCCTCCTTAACTCTGGCGGGAGAAGGAACGAGCAGTACTTC. Translating it yields CASSSPLLNSGGRRNEQYF.

In its sample, this clonotype was seen a few times. The chain carries TRBV29-1 and TRBJ2-7; 8 bases line up with TRBD1. V trimming: 5 bases; J trimming: 5 bases; junction bases outside the gene matches: 5. Germline V gene data show CDR1 as SQVTM and CDR2 as ANQGSEA. The CDR3 sequence is 12 residues long. The CDR3 DNA reads TGCAGCGTTAAACAGGGGGTAGACGAGCAGTACTTC. It translates to CSVKQGVDEQYF.

The V call is TRBV11-3, the J call TRBJ1-1; D not certain. The CDR3 contains 13 residues. V was pared by 3 bases and J by 5 bases, with 10 bases between. From germline, CDR1 is SGHNT and CDR2 YENEEA. The CDR3 DNA is TGTGCCAGCAGCTTGTGGAGTAATACTGAAGCTTTCTTT. It specifies CASSLWSNTEAFF.

About this clonotype itself: A read error may explain this, as a much larger clone is one base away. The DNA is left out, because the CDR3 cannot be placed on it with certainty; the CDR3 is given as TCRdb lists it. The rearrangement joins TRBV6-9 to TRBJ2-7; no check of the table's D call, TRBD2, against the DNA was made. The length of the CDR3 is 14 amino acids, counting both ends. The germline gives CDR1 MNHGY, CDR2 SVAAGI. CDR3 amino acids: CASSFAGGSYEQCF.

This clonotype was seen ten or more times. The chain is built from TRBV7-8 and TRBJ2-1, with 13 bases matching TRBD2. The V gene end was trimmed by 5 bases and the J gene end by 0 bases; junction bases not matched to a gene: 7. This CDR3 spans 18 amino acids. Germline values: CDR1 SGHVS, CDR2 FQNEAQ. CDR3 residues: CASSPRLAGGPSYNEQFF. Here the CDR3 DNA reads TGTGCCAGCAGCCCACGACTAGCGGGGGGCCCCTCCTACAATGAGCAGTTCTTC.

This clonotype was picked up many times. This chain uses TRBV12-3 or TRBV12-4 with TRBJ1-1, with a weak D call TRBD1 (5 bases). The CDR3 loop spans 13 amino acids. The V and J ends lost 7 bases and 5 bases respectively, with 14 bases between them. Written as DNA, the CDR3 is TGTGCCAGCACCAAGGTCCAGGGAACTGAAGCTTTCTTT. Residues: CASTKVQGTEAFF.

This clonotype showed up many times. The chain uses TRBV3-1 and TRBJ1-6; 8 bases match TRBD1. The CDR3 contains 16 residues. V shed 3 bases, J shed 8 bases, and the junction held 9 bases outside the gene matches. In germline, CDR1 is LGHDT, CDR2 YNNKEL (reference sequence). The CDR3 region is CASSHGTGFVDSPLHF. For the CDR3, the DNA is TGTGCCAGCAGCCATGGGACAGGATTTGTCGATTCACCCCTCCACTTT.

This clonotype was counted only a few times. The chain joins TRBV19 to TRBJ1-1, with 9 bases aligning to TRBD1. The CDR3 sequence is 14 residues long. V trimming: 3 bases; J trimming: 11 bases; junction bases outside the gene matches: 10. Germline V gene lookup returns CDR1 LNHDA and CDR2 SQIVND (reference sequence). The CDR3 DNA follows: TGTGCCAGTAGTATCGGGACAGGGACCAACTCGGCTTTCTTT. Protein sequence: CASSIGTGTNSAFF.

This clonotype appeared many times. V and J are TRBV12-3 or TRBV12-4 and TRBJ1-4, with a weak D call TRBD1 (5 bases). The CDR3 has 16 residues. V was pared by 3 bases and J by 0 bases, with 11 bases between. CDR3 in amino acids: CASSLGGRATNEKLFF. The DNA for the CDR3 is TGTGCCAGCAGTTTGGGGGGACGCGCAACTAATGAAAAACTGTTTTTT.

Remarks on this clonotype: It may be a read error: a sequence one base away is much more abundant. The chain couples TRBV2 to TRBJ2-1; D ambiguous. The CDR3 contains 12 residues. V lost 6 bases and J 0 bases, leaving 3 bases between the germline ends. Germline V gene sequence: CDR1 SNHLY, CDR2 FYNNEI. This chain's CDR3 is CASRGSYNEQFF. The CDR3 DNA reads TGTGCCAGCAGGGGCTCCTACAATGAGCAGTTCTTC.

In its sample, this clonotype was seen once. A much larger clone differs by one base, so this may be a read error. The gene calls are TRBV6-1 and TRBJ2-1; D is ambiguous. Looked up from germline, CDR1 is MNHNS and CDR2 is SASEGT. The ends were cut back, 2 bases at V and 10 bases at J, with 15 bases in the middle. This CDR3 comprises 14 residues. CDR3 protein: CASSEFEVLVEQFF. CDR3 bases: TGTGCCAGCAGTGAATTTGAAGTCCTTGTCGAGCAGTTCTTC.

J is TRBJ1-1 and V is TRBV2, with D tentatively TRBD1 (5 bases). The germline V gene encodes CDR1 SNHLY and CDR2 FYNNEI. CDR3 length equals 11 residues. V lost 4 bases and J lost 9, with 9 bases in between. The DNA of the CDR3 is TGTGCCAGCAGTGCAGGGTGGAAAGCTTTCTTT. It codes for CASSAGWKAFF.

This clonotype was found many times. The chain employs TRBV13 and TRBJ1-1; TRBD1 matches at 10 bases. The CDR3 length is 15 residues. J was trimmed by 5 bases and V by 3 bases; bases with no gene match: 6. In germline, CDR1 is PRHDT, CDR2 FYEKMQ (reference sequence). The CDR3 region is CASSFGTGDRTEAFF. The DNA of the CDR3 is TGTGCCAGCAGCTTTGGGACAGGGGACAGGACTGAAGCTTTCTTT.

This rearrangement joins TRBV28 to TRBJ2-7; tentative D call: TRBD2 (6 bases). Trimming removed 2 bases at V and 7 bases at J, with 9 bases between. Germline CDR1 MDHEN, CDR2 SYDVKM. The CDR3 totals 12 residues. The CDR3 DNA sequence: TGTGCCAGCAGTTTAAGGGCGGGGGAGCAGTACTTC. It specifies CASSLRAGEQYF.

This clonotype was observed many times. The chain recombines TRBV5-1 with TRBJ2-1; D not certain. CDR3 length equals 12 residues. The germline gives CDR1 SGHRS, CDR2 YFSETQ. V was cut by 4 bases and J by 3 bases, with 5 bases left in between. The CDR3 sequence is CASSRGYNEQFF. The CDR3, as DNA: TGCGCCAGCAGCCGTGGCTACAATGAGCAGTTCTTC.

This clonotype was seen ten or more times. The rearrangement uses TRBV11-2 and TRBJ2-1; D tentatively reads TRBD1 or TRBD2 (7 bases each). The germline V gene encodes CDR1 SGHAT and CDR2 FQNNGV. This CDR3 comprises 13 residues. V lost 5 bases and J lost 10, with 15 bases in between. In nucleotides, the CDR3 is TGTGCCAGCAGCCTCCAGGGGGGAGGGGAGCAGTTCTTC. Encoded protein: CASSLQGGGEQFF.

The V call is TRBV7-2, the J call TRBJ2-3; 10 bases are a match to TRBD2. This CDR3 has 15 residues. Germline values: CDR1 SGHTA, CDR2 FQGNSA. The ends lost 3 bases at V and 6 bases at J; junction bases unmatched: 6. CDR3 sequence (DNA): TGTGCCAGCAGCTTCGGACTAGCGGTGGGGGATACGCAGTATTTT. Its protein is CASSFGLAVGDTQYF. Full variable domain (outside the CDR3, taken from reference TRBV7-2 and TRBJ2-3): GAGVSQSPSNKVTEKGKDVELRCDPISGHTALYWYRQSLGQGLEFLIYFQGNSAPDKSGLPSDRFSAERTGGSVSTLTIQRTQQEDSAVYLCASSFGLAVGDTQYFGPGTRLTVL.

In DNA, the CDR3 is TGTGCCAGCAGCTTAACGTCCTCTACCGGGGAGCTGTTTTTT. Its translation is CASSLTSSTGELFF. V is TRBV7-3 and J is TRBJ2-2; no firm D call. V dropped 0 bases and J dropped 5 bases, with 7 bases sitting between them. This CDR3 contains 14 residues. Germline V gene data show CDR1 as SGHTA and CDR2 as FQGTGA.

The chain links TRBV7-9 to TRBJ2-7; TRBD1 or TRBD2 may be the D gene (6 bases each). V lost 4 bases and J lost 2, with 24 bases in between. The V gene's germline CDR1 is SEHNR and CDR2 FQNEAQ (reference sequence). The CDR3 contains 18 residues. The CDR3 DNA follows: TGTGCCAGCAGCTCGGAGGGACACCCGGACCGACTCCCCTACGAGCAGTACTTC. Amino acid sequence: CASSSEGHPDRLPYEQYF.

There are many counts of this clonotype. This chain connects TRBV27 to TRBJ1-5; tentative D call: TRBD1 (6 bases). The ends were cut back, 6 bases at V and 0 bases at J, with 15 bases in the middle. The CDR3 has 16 amino acids. The germline gives CDR1 MNHEY, CDR2 SMNVEV (reference sequence). The CDR3 coding sequence is TGTGCCAGCAGGCCGAGGGGGGGCTATAGCAATCAGCCCCAGCATTTT. Translated: CASRPRGGYSNQPQHF.

This sequence joins TRBV5-6 and TRBJ1-2; TRBD1 matches at 7 bases. CDR1 is SGHDT, CDR2 YYEEEE, per germline. Trimming removed 2 bases from V and 11 bases from J; junction bases left unmatched: 6. CDR3 length: 12 residues. The CDR3 coding sequence is TGTGCCAGCAGCTTAGGGACAGCGGGTTACACCTTC. Protein sequence: CASSLGTAGYTF.

This clonotype showed up many times. The rearrangement links TRBV6-6 to TRBJ1-1; D unclear. Deletions cut 2 bases from V and 0 bases from J, with 10 bases between. Germline CDR1 is MNHNY and CDR2 is SVGAGI (reference sequence). The CDR3 has 15 amino acids. This chain's CDR3 is CASSYTPFLNTEAFF. The DNA of the CDR3 is TGTGCCAGCAGTTACACCCCTTTTTTGAACACTGAAGCTTTCTTT.

This clonotype was counted a few times. The chain links TRBV25-1 to TRBJ2-7; no clear D gene. In germline, CDR1 is MGHDK, CDR2 SYGVNS. V lost 3 bases, J lost 4 bases, and 13 bases lay in between. The CDR3 is made up of 14 amino acids. Written as DNA, the CDR3 is TGTGCCAGCAGTGATCCGACTGGCCGATACGAGCAGTACTTC. This encodes CASSDPTGRYEQYF.